This entry concerns a single T cell receptor beta chain. The antigen remains undetermined. Clones were sequenced by immunoSEQ multiplex PCR, and TCRdb holds only the in-frame ones, with some missing. The sample lists about 120,000 clones; around 93% were seen once. The sample comes from a study of graft-versus-host responses after intestinal transplantation. Across the study: Every one of the recipients received anti-thymocyte globulin induction and afterwards took tacrolimus and steroids for roughly three years. Points from the study as a whole: There was an association between peak levels of circulating GvH clones and early post-transplant HvG declines.

The V gene's germline CDR1 is MDHEN and CDR2 SYDVKM. There are 15 residues in the CDR3. V was pared by 2 bases and J by 4 bases, with 14 bases between. This receptor was obtained from a human donor who received an intestinal transplant. The sample here was unstimulated CD4+ T cells sorted from spleen or lymph node cells, taken before intestinal transplant. V gene TRBV28 combines with J gene TRBJ1-1; D gene unclear. CDR3 DNA sequence: TGTGCCAGCAGTTTAGGGGTCAGTGTGGGCACTGAAGCTTTCTTT. Protein sequence: CASSLGVSVGTEAFF. The whole variable domain, filled in from reference TRBV28 and TRBJ1-1, reads DVKVTQSSRYLVKRTGEKVFLECVQDMDHENMFWYRQDPGLGLRLIYFSYDVKMKEKGDIPEGYSVSREKKERFSLILESASTNQTSMYLCASSLGVSVGTEAFFGQGTRLTVV.